The 2 T cell receptor beta chains reported below all come from one sample, sequenced in a study of human T cells and chemical hapten exposure. The time point: pre-sensitization, week 0. Treatment noted: therapeutic diphenylcyclopropenone sensitization with weekly scalp DPC. TCRdb redid the calling of the RACE reads with MiXCR, one entry per CDR3 protein. This sample has 100,000 to 150,000 distinct CDR3 sequences; about 13% occur once, and the top ten carry approximately 2.8%. The sequences come from whole blood, collected in connection with sensitization to the hapten diphenylcyclopropenone (DPC). These receptor sequences come from a woman aged 18-35 years with alopecia areata. Some clones in this sample may be carry-over from other donors' samples.

This clonotype was detected many times. The J gene is TRBJ1-4, the V gene TRBV6-5; 10 nucleotides agree with TRBD1. The junction had 6 bases not matched to a gene; V was cut back by 6 bases and J by 8 bases. Germline loops: CDR1 MNHEY, CDR2 SVGAGI. This CDR3 is built from 14 residues. This chain's CDR3 is CASRPGQGNEKLFF. In DNA, the CDR3 is TGTGCCAGCAGGCCGGGACAGGGGAACGAAAAACTGTTTTTT.

This clonotype was counted between two and nine times. The V gene is TRBV21-1, the J gene TRBJ1-1; no check of the table's D call, TRBD1, against the DNA was made. TRBV21-1 is a documented pseudogene. The CDR3 spans 16 residues. In DNA form, the CDR3 reads TGTGCCAGCAGCATAGACACGGGGGTCATGAACACTGAAGCTTTCTTT. It specifies CASSIDTGVMNTEAFF.